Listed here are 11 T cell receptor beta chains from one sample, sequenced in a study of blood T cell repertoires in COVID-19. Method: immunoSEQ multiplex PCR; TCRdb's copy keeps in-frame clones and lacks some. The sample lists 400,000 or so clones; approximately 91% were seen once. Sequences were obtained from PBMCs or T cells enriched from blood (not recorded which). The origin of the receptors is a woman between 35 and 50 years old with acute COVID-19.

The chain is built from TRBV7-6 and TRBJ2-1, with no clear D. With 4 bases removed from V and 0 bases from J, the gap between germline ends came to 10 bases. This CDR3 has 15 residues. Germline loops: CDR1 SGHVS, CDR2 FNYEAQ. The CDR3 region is CASSSGWSSYNEQFF. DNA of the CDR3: TGTGCCAGCAGCTCTGGCTGGAGCTCCTACAATGAGCAGTTCTTC.

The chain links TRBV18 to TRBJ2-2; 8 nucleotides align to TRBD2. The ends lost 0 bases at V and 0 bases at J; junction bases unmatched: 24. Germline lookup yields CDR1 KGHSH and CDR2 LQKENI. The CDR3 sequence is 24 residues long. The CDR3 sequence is CASSPPRGFSSTSGLFANTGELFF. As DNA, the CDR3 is TGTGCCAGCTCACCACCTCGGGGGTTTTCTAGTACTAGCGGACTTTTCGCGAACACCGGGGAGCTGTTTTTT.

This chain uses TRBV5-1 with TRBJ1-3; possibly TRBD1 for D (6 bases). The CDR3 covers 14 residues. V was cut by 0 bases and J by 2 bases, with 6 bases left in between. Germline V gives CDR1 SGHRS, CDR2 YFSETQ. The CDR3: CASSLAGAGNTIYF. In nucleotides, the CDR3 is TGCGCCAGCAGCTTGGCAGGGGCTGGAAACACCATATATTTT.

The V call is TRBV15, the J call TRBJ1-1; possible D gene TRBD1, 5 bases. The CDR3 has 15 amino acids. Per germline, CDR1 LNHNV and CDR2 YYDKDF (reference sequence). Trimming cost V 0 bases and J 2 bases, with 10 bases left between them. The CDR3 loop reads CATSRDFTGNTEAFF. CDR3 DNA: TGTGCCACCAGCAGAGATTTCACAGGAAACACTGAAGCTTTCTTT.

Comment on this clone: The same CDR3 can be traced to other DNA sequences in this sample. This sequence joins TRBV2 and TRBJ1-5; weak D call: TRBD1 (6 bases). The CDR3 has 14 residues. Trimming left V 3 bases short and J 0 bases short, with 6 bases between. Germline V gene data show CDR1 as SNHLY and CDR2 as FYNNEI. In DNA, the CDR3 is TGTGCCAGCAGTGACAGGGGTAGCAATCAGCCCCAGCATTTT. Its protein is CASSDRGSNQPQHF.

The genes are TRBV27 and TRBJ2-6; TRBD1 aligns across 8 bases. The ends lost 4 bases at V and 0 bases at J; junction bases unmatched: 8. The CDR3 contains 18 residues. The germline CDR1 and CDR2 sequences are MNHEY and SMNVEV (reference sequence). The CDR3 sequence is CASSSRGRPSSGANVLTF. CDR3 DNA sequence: TGTGCCAGCAGTTCCAGGGGGCGGCCCTCCTCTGGGGCCAACGTCCTGACTTTC.

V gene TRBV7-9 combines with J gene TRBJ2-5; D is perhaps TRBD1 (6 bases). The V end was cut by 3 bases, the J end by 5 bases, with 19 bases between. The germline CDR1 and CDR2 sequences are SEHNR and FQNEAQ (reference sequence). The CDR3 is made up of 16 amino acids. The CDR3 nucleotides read TGTGCCAGCAGCTTTACCCGAGGACAGCCCGACGAGACCCAGTACTTC. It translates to CASSFTRGQPDETQYF.

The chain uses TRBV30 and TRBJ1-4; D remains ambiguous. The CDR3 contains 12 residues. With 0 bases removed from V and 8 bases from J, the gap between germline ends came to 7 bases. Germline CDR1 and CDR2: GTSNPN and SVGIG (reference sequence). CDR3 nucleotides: TGTGCCTGGAGTGTAAATGAGGAAAAACTGTTTTTT. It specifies CAWSVNEEKLFF.

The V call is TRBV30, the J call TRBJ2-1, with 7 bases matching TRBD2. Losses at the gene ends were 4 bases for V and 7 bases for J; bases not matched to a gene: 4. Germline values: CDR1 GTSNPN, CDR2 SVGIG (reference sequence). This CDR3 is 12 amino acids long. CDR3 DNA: TGTGCCTGGAAGGGCGGGGGAAATGAGCAGTTCTTC. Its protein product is CAWKGGGNEQFF.

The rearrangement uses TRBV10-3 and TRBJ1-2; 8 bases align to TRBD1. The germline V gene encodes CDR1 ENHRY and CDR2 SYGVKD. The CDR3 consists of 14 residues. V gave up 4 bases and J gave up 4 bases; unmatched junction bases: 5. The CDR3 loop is CAISGQGAGYGYTF. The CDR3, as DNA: TGTGCCATCAGTGGCCAGGGGGCGGGCTATGGCTACACCTTC.

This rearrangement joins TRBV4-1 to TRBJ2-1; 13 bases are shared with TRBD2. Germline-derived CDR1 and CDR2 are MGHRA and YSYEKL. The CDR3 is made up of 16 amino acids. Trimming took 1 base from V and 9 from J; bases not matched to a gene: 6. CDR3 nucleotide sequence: TGCGCCAGCAGCCAAGGACTAGCGGGGGGTATAGGTGAGCAGTTCTTC. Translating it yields CASSQGLAGGIGEQFF.